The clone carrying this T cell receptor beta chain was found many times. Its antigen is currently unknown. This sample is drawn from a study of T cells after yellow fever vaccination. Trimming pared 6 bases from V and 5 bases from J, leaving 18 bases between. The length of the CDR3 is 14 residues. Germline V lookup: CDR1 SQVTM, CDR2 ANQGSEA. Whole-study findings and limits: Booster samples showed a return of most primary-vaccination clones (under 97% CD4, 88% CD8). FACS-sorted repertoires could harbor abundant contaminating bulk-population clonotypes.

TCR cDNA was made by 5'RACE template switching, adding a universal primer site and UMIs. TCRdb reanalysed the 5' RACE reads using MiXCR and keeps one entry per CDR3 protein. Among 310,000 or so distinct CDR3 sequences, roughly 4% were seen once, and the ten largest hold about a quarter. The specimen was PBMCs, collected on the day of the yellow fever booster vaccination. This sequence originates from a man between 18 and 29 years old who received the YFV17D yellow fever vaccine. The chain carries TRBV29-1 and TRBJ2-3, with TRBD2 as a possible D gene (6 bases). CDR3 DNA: TGCAGCGTGCTATGGCGGGGTCAGGGAGATACGCAGTATTTT. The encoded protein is CSVLWRGQGDTQYF.